The 23 T cell receptor beta chains below were found in one sample sequenced in a study of cytomegalovirus exposure and HLA in healthy donors. Both 60 Vbeta primers and 13 Jbeta primers went into the PCR. TCRdb's copy holds only in-frame clones and misses some; the assay was immunoSEQ multiplex PCR. The repertoire holds roughly 160,000 clones, with around 72% as singletons. The source material was PBMCs. The receptor source for this set is a woman in her 50s in good health and CMV-seropositive.

The chain combines TRBV5-8 with TRBJ2-3; tentative D call: TRBD1 (6 bases). The germline V and J ends were trimmed by 0 bases and 3 bases, with 8 bases remaining between them. The CDR3 totals 14 residues. The germline V gene encodes CDR1 SGHTS and CDR2 YDEGEE. CDR3 coding DNA: TGTGCCAGCAGCTTGGGGACAGAAACAGATACGCAGTATTTT. Translating gives CASSLGTETDTQYF.

Only a few counts were recorded for this clone. The rearrangement links TRBV7-6 to TRBJ2-1; possibly TRBD2 for D (6 bases). Germline loops: CDR1 SGHVS, CDR2 FNYEAQ. With 4 bases removed from V and 6 bases from J, the gap between germline ends came to 7 bases. The CDR3 spans 12 residues. CDR3 sequence: CASSWTTNEQFF. For the CDR3, the DNA is TGTGCCAGCAGCTGGACTACCAATGAGCAGTTCTTC.

This clone occurred once. This chain uses TRBV7-9 with TRBJ1-3, with a tentative D call TRBD1 (6 bases). The CDR3 is 15 residues long. The V end lost 3 bases, the J end lost 3 bases, and 12 bases lay between the germline ends. Looked up from germline, CDR1 is SEHNR and CDR2 is FQNEAQ (reference sequence). For the CDR3, the DNA is TGTGCCAGCAGCTTGGGGGCTGGCGGTGGAAACACCATATATTTT. Residues: CASSLGAGGGNTIYF.

The chain recombines TRBV21-1 with TRBJ2-1; the table's D call, TRBD1, was not checked against the DNA. TRBV21-1 is described as a pseudogene. The CDR3 is 18 residues long. Written as DNA, the CDR3 is TGTGCCAGCAGCAAATGGGAAAAGACAGGGTGTTTTTTCAATGAGCAGTTCTTC. Residues: CASSKWEKTGCFFNEQFF.

This chain connects TRBV5-1 to TRBJ2-1; D perhaps matches TRBD2 (6 bases). The germline V gene encodes CDR1 SGHRS and CDR2 YFSETQ. This CDR3 contains 13 residues. V lost 2 bases and J lost 9, with 12 bases in between. The CDR3 coding sequence is TGCGCCAGCAGCTTTGGACAAGCGGGTGAGCAGTTCTTC. Translating it yields CASSFGQAGEQFF.

The rearrangement uses TRBV5-1 and TRBJ2-5, with D uncertain. The end of the DNA is better explained by TRBJ2-7, so the J call may be wrong. The germline V gene has CDR1 SGHRS and CDR2 YFSETQ. The CDR3 spans 15 residues. CDR3 amino acids: CASSLVSRVSDEQYF. The DNA of the CDR3 is TGCGCCAGCAGCTTAGTAAGCCGGGTGTCTGACGAGCAGTACTTC.

V gene TRBV29-1 combines with J gene TRBJ1-1; TRBD1 might be the D (6 bases). V lost 2 bases to trimming and J lost 6 bases, with 13 bases between them. The CDR3 spans 13 residues. Germline CDR1 is SQVTM and CDR2 is ANQGSEA. The CDR3 DNA reads as TGCAGCGTTGAATGGCAGGGGACCGCTGAAGCTTTCTTT. Amino acid sequence: CSVEWQGTAEAFF.

The chain combines TRBV7-2 with TRBJ2-2, with unresolved D. Looked up from germline, CDR1 is SGHTA and CDR2 is FQGNSA. The V gene lost 4 bases and the J gene lost 7 bases, with 16 bases spanning the gap. The CDR3 consists of 15 residues. DNA of the CDR3: TGTGCCAGCAGCTCCCGATCTCTAGTGATCGGGGAGCTGTTTTTT. Protein sequence: CASSSRSLVIGELFF.

J is TRBJ1-5 and V is TRBV28; maybe TRBD1 (5 bases). The CDR3 loop spans 15 amino acids. Germline CDR1 is MDHEN and CDR2 is SYDVKM. V lost 2 bases and J 4 bases, leaving 12 bases between the germline ends. The CDR3 DNA reads TGTGCCAGCAGTTTAGAGCAGGGTTGGAATCAGCCCCAGCATTTT. This encodes CASSLEQGWNQPQHF.

This chain uses TRBV29-1 with TRBJ2-1; possible D gene TRBD2, 6 bases. The CDR3 runs to 14 residues. The germline V and J ends were trimmed by 3 bases and 0 bases, with 9 bases remaining between them. Germline V gene sequence: CDR1 SQVTM, CDR2 ANQGSEA. The CDR3 protein is CSVEEGSSYNEQFF. DNA for the CDR3: TGCAGCGTTGAGGAGGGGAGCTCCTACAATGAGCAGTTCTTC.

The V and J genes are TRBV2 and TRBJ2-3, with D maybe TRBD1 (6 bases). There are 15 residues in the CDR3. V lost 6 bases, J lost 0 bases, and 13 bases lay in between. CDR1 and CDR2 (germline): SNHLY, FYNNEI. The CDR3 DNA reads TGTGCCAGCAGGAGACAGGAATCTAGCACAGATACGCAGTATTTT. Amino acid sequence: CASRRQESSTDTQYF.

The chain joins TRBV6-1 to TRBJ2-3; possibly TRBD1 for D (5 bases). V dropped 2 bases and J dropped 0 bases, with 12 bases sitting between them. The V gene's germline CDR1 is MNHNS and CDR2 SASEGT. The CDR3 length is 16 residues. As DNA, the CDR3 is TGTGCCAGCAGTGAACACCCGACAGTTAGCACAGATACGCAGTATTTT. This sequence encodes CASSEHPTVSTDTQYF.

The chain recombines TRBV11-3 with TRBJ2-7; 14 bases are a match to TRBD2. Germline V CDR1 and CDR2: SGHNT, YENEEA. The CDR3 extends over 15 amino acids. V was clipped by 3 bases and J by 4 bases; unmatched bases: 2. The CDR3 protein is CASSLTSGGAYEQYF. Here the CDR3 DNA reads TGTGCCAGCAGCTTGACTAGCGGGGGGGCGTACGAGCAGTACTTC.

The CDR3 region has the DNA TGCAGCGTTGAAGATCTGGGGATAAAGGGGCAACTCAGCTCCTACAATGAGCAGTTCTTC. Translated: CSVEDLGIKGQLSSYNEQFF. The chain has TRBV29-1 and TRBJ2-1; a possible D gene is TRBD1 (5 bases). This CDR3 has 20 residues. V was cut by 0 bases and J by 0 bases, with 24 bases left in between. In germline, CDR1 is SQVTM, CDR2 ANQGSEA.

This chain connects TRBV19 to TRBJ1-5; 10 positions match TRBD1. Germline lookup yields CDR1 LNHDA and CDR2 SQIVND (reference sequence). There are 14 residues in the CDR3. V was clipped by 8 bases and J by 6 bases; unmatched bases: 7. The CDR3 DNA follows: TGTGCCAGTCACGTGACAGGGGGCCGTCAGCCCCAGCATTTT. Protein sequence: CASHVTGGRQPQHF.

V is TRBV29-1 and J is TRBJ1-2, with TRBD1 matching over 8 bases. This CDR3 contains 12 residues. The germline V gene encodes CDR1 SQVTM and CDR2 ANQGSEA. CDR3 in amino acids: CIGGQGNYGYTF. The CDR3 nucleotides are TGCATTGGAGGACAGGGAAACTATGGCTACACCTTC.

With regard to this clone: The same CDR3 also results from other DNA sequences found in this sample. The chain employs TRBV30 and TRBJ2-7; TRBD2 might be the D (6 bases). Germline V CDR1 and CDR2: GTSNPN, SVGIG (reference sequence). The CDR3 has 14 amino acids. V gave up 0 bases and J gave up 0 bases, with 9 bases separating them. In DNA, the CDR3 is TGTGCCTGGAGTGTGGGGACTGGCTCCTACGAGCAGTACTTC. Its translation: CAWSVGTGSYEQYF. Full variable domain (missing parts from reference TRBV30 and TRBJ2-7): SQTIHQWPATLVQPVGSPLSLECTVEGTSNPNLYWYRQAAGRGLQLLFYSVGIGQISSEVPQNLSASRPQDRQFILSSKKLLLSDSGFYLCAWSVGTGSYEQYFGPGTRLTVT.

The chain links TRBV9 to TRBJ1-6; tentative D call: TRBD1 (5 bases). The length of the CDR3 is 16 residues. Germline V gives CDR1 SGDLS, CDR2 YYNGEE. CDR3 nucleotide sequence: TGTCCAGGGAGCGGGGGACGGAAATCCTATAATTCACCCCTCCACTTT. Amino acids: CPGSGGRKSYNSPLHF.

The V call is TRBV7-8, the J call TRBJ2-5; TRBD1 might be the D (5 bases). The length of the CDR3 is 14 residues. Germline V gene sequence: CDR1 SGHVS, CDR2 FQNEAQ. V was trimmed by 3 bases and J by 4 bases, leaving 12 bases between them. CDR3 DNA: TGTGCCAGCAGCTTGCAGGGTTTGGGAGAGACCCAGTACTTC. Amino acids: CASSLQGLGETQYF. Based on the CDR3 plus reference TRBV7-8 and TRBJ2-5, the full variable domain is GAGVSQSPRYKVAKRGQDVALRCDPISGHVSLFWYQQALGQGPEFLTYFQNEAQLDKSGLPSDRFFAERPEGSVSTLKIQRTQQEDSAVYLCASSLQGLGETQYFGPGTRLLVL.

A single count supports this clone. The gene calls are TRBV2 and TRBJ1-1; no clear D gene. Trimming removed 6 bases at V and 3 bases at J, with 14 bases between. CDR1 and CDR2 from the germline V gene are SNHLY and FYNNEI. The CDR3 is made up of 14 amino acids. CDR3: CASSLLDGDTEAFF. CDR3 sequence (DNA): TGTGCCAGCAGCCTCTTGGACGGGGACACTGAAGCTTTCTTT.

This sequence joins TRBV14 and TRBJ2-7; 11 nucleotides agree with TRBD2. Germline loops: CDR1 SGHDN, CDR2 FVKESK. The junction had 14 bases not matched to a gene; V was cut back by 4 bases and J by 3 bases. The CDR3 runs to 18 residues. The CDR3 loop reads CASSPLILSGRGFYEQYF. The CDR3 DNA reads TGTGCCAGCAGCCCCCTCATTCTTAGCGGGAGGGGTTTCTACGAGCAGTACTTC. Full variable domain (missing parts from reference TRBV14 and TRBJ2-7): EAGVTQFPSHSVIEKGQTVTLRCDPISGHDNLYWYRRVMGKEIKFLLHFVKESKQDESGMPNNRFLAERTGGTYSTLKVQPAELEDSGVYFCASSPLILSGRGFYEQYFGPGTRLTVT.

The chain recombines TRBV19 with TRBJ1-2; TRBD1 is a possible D gene (5 bases). V lost 3 bases and J 1 base, leaving 12 bases between the germline ends. This CDR3 is built from 15 residues. The V gene's germline CDR1 is LNHDA and CDR2 SQIVND (reference sequence). In DNA, the CDR3 is TGTGCCAGTAGTATCCGGAGCAGGGTTAACTATGGCTACACCTTC. This encodes CASSIRSRVNYGYTF.

The chain couples TRBV6-5 to TRBJ2-1; D may be TRBD2 (5 bases). Germline lookup yields CDR1 MNHEY and CDR2 SVGAGI. V was trimmed by 6 bases and J by 8 bases, leaving 20 bases between them. The length of the CDR3 is 15 residues. For the CDR3, the DNA is TGTGCCAGCAGCTTCCCATCCCTAGGGCGGGATGAGCAGTTCTTC. It codes for CASSFPSLGRDEQFF.